This TCR beta chain was recorded in a study of STAT5B mutations in CD4+ large granular lymphocyte leukemia. Overall study: Anti-CD4 microbead selection came after CD8+ cell depletion in cryopreserved samples.

The data were produced by immunoSEQ multiplex PCR, yet TCRdb's version contains in-frame clones alone and is incomplete. This table holds about 500 clones, roughly 76% found once. Recruitment of CD4+ T-LGLL patients was in Padova, Helsinki and Shinshu. Either unselected PBMC or bead-purified CD4+, CD4+CD8+, CD57+ or CD56+ cells were sequenced. The CDR3 contains 16 residues. The germline gives CDR1 LNHDA, CDR2 SQIVND (reference sequence). The V end lost 7 bases, the J end lost 0 bases, and 13 bases lay between the germline ends. Sequenced sample: PBMCs. V usage is TRBV19 and J usage is TRBJ2-6; TRBD1 might be the D (5 bases). This receptor was identified in a woman between 40 and 55 years old with CD4+ T-cell large granular lymphocyte leukemia. CDR3 residues: CASTKRQISGANVLTF. CDR3 DNA: TGTGCCAGTACCAAAAGACAGATCTCTGGGGCCAACGTCCTGACTTTC. Supplemented by reference TRBV19 and TRBJ2-6, the full variable domain reads DGGITQSPKYLFRKEGQNVTLSCEQNLNHDAMYWYRQDPGQGLRLIYYSQIVNDFQKGDIAEGYSVSREKKESFPLTVTSAQKNPTAFYLCASTKRQISGANVLTFGAGSRLTVL.